These 19 T cell receptor beta chains originate from one sample sequenced in a study of blood T cell repertoires in COVID-19. Clones were read by immunoSEQ multiplex PCR, and TCRdb kept only the in-frame ones, dropping some. The data show about 300,000 clones, around 84% seen once. Sequencing used PBMCs or T cells enriched from blood (not recorded which). Receptors originate from a man in his thirties or forties who had recovered from COVID-19.

The V gene is TRBV6-2 or TRBV6-3, the J gene TRBJ2-3; a possible D gene is TRBD2 (6 bases). Per the germline V gene, CDR1 is MNHEY and CDR2 is SVGEGT. This CDR3 comprises 15 residues. Trimming took 6 bases from V and 1 from J, leaving 14 bases between them. The CDR3 DNA follows: TGTGCCAGCAGCTTCGAAAGCGGGCGCACAGATACGCAGTATTTT. Translated, it gives CASSFESGRTDTQYF.

The rearrangement uses TRBV15 and TRBJ1-1; D may be TRBD1 (5 bases). This CDR3 is 14 amino acids long. In germline, CDR1 is LNHNV, CDR2 YYDKDF (reference sequence). The ends were cut back, 0 bases at V and 3 bases at J, with 8 bases in the middle. CDR3 protein: CATSRDRADTEAFF. The CDR3 DNA reads TGTGCCACCAGCAGAGACAGGGCGGACACTGAAGCTTTCTTT.

The chain carries TRBV2 and TRBJ2-7; D might be TRBD1 (6 bases). Trimming took 6 bases from V and 7 from J, leaving 16 bases between them. Germline V CDR1 and CDR2: SNHLY, FYNNEI. The CDR3 length is 13 residues. CDR3 in amino acids: CASSPMKTGEQYF. The CDR3 DNA is TGTGCCAGCAGCCCGATGAAAACAGGGGAGCAGTACTTC.

This sequence joins TRBV19 and TRBJ2-7; 9 bases align to TRBD1. This CDR3 spans 15 amino acids. CDR1 is LNHDA and CDR2 is SQIVND in the germline V gene (reference sequence). V lost 5 bases and J lost 0; bases outside the gene matches: 5. DNA for the CDR3: TGTGCCAGTAGTGCCGGGACAGGGCTCTCCTACGAGCAGTACTTC. Its translation is CASSAGTGLSYEQYF.

The V gene is TRBV5-4, the J gene TRBJ2-5; D uncertain. There are 14 residues in the CDR3. Trimming took 1 base from V and 1 from J, leaving 8 bases between them. From germline, CDR1 is SGHNT and CDR2 YYREEE (reference sequence). The CDR3 spells CASSLMTFQETQYF. The CDR3 DNA sequence: TGTGCCAGCAGCTTGATGACTTTCCAAGAGACCCAGTACTTC.

The chain uses TRBV12-5 and TRBJ2-7, with TRBD1 matching over 7 bases. The CDR3 totals 18 residues. Germline CDR1 LGHNT, CDR2 FRNRAP. The V and J ends lost 1 base and 2 bases, in that order; junction bases with no gene match: 14. The CDR3 DNA is TGTGCTAGTGGTTTGGAAGTAGTCTCGGGACAGCCGACCTACGAGCAGTACTTC. Amino acids: CASGLEVVSGQPTYEQYF.

The CDR3 loop reads CASSWDRAHNEQFF. Written as DNA, the CDR3 is TGTGCCAGCAGCTGGGACAGGGCCCACAATGAGCAGTTCTTC. The chain combines TRBV13 with TRBJ2-1; 9 positions agree with TRBD1. Per germline, CDR1 PRHDT and CDR2 FYEKMQ (reference sequence). The CDR3 contains 14 residues. The V and J ends lost 4 bases and 5 bases, in that order; junction bases with no gene match: 3.

The chain combines TRBV6-2 or TRBV6-3 with TRBJ1-5; D might be TRBD1 (6 bases). This CDR3 is 16 amino acids long. Germline CDR1 reads MNHEY; CDR2 reads SVGEGT. Trimming shortened V by 5 bases and J by 2 bases, and 16 bases separated the two germline ends. The CDR3 DNA sequence: TGTGCCAGCAGTCCCTACTACGCAGGGGGCAATCAGCCCCAGCATTTT. It specifies CASSPYYAGGNQPQHF.

The chain links TRBV6-2 or TRBV6-3 to TRBJ2-3, with D maybe TRBD1 (6 bases). CDR1 and CDR2 from the germline V gene are MNHEY and SVGEGT. This CDR3 contains 15 residues. V lost 6 bases and J 0 bases, leaving 13 bases between the germline ends. CDR3 protein: CASSQGWGSTDTQYF. For the CDR3, the DNA is TGTGCCAGCAGCCAGGGGTGGGGCAGCACAGATACGCAGTATTTT.

V is TRBV30 and J is TRBJ1-2, with 8 bases fitting TRBD1. Germline CDR1 and CDR2: GTSNPN and SVGIG (reference sequence). The CDR3 sequence is 13 residues long. V lost 2 bases, J lost 4 bases, and 3 bases stayed unmatched. The CDR3 DNA sequence: TGTGCCTGGAGTTCGGGACAGGCCTATGGCTACACCTTC. Amino acid sequence: CAWSSGQAYGYTF.

The chain carries TRBV7-9 and TRBJ1-1, with D unresolved. Looked up from germline, CDR1 is SEHNR and CDR2 is FQNEAQ (reference sequence). The CDR3 sequence is 13 residues long. V was shortened by 5 bases and J by 5 bases, with 12 bases between the two germline ends. The CDR3 spells CASSANGLTEAFF. In nucleotides, the CDR3 is TGTGCCAGCAGCGCAAACGGTCTTACTGAAGCTTTCTTT.

The V gene is TRBV28, the J gene TRBJ1-1; 8 bases fit TRBD1. J lost 0 bases, V lost 3 bases, and 6 bases had no gene match. Germline CDR1 MDHEN, CDR2 SYDVKM. CDR3 length equals 16 residues. This chain's CDR3 is CASSLDRARMNTEAFF. In DNA form, the CDR3 reads TGTGCCAGCAGTTTGGACAGGGCGAGAATGAACACTGAAGCTTTCTTT. Drawing the rest from reference TRBV28 and TRBJ1-1, the complete variable domain is DVKVTQSSRYLVKRTGEKVFLECVQDMDHENMFWYRQDPGLGLRLIYFSYDVKMKEKGDIPEGYSVSREKKERFSLILESASTNQTSMYLCASSLDRARMNTEAFFGQGTRLTVV.

The V call is TRBV4-1, the J call TRBJ1-5; maybe TRBD1 (6 bases). The V end lost 5 bases, the J end lost 7 bases, and 21 bases lay between the germline ends. The CDR3 covers 16 residues. Germline V lookup: CDR1 MGHRA, CDR2 YSYEKL. CDR3 DNA sequence: TGCGCCAGCAGCTTACTCGGAGGGGGGGCCGGACAGCCCCAGCATTTT. Protein product: CASSLLGGGAGQPQHF.

The chain links TRBV10-2 to TRBJ2-7; maybe TRBD2 (6 bases). Deletions cut 10 bases from V and 1 base from J, with 14 bases between. The CDR3 has 13 amino acids. Looked up from germline, CDR1 is WSHSY and CDR2 is SAAADI. The CDR3 nucleotides are TGCGCCACGCTAGCGACCGAATCCTACGAGCAGTACTTC. Translated: CATLATESYEQYF.

Only a few counts were recorded for this clone. CDR3 coding DNA: TGTGCCAGCAGTGATCCCCTAGCGGGCCTAGAGGATGAGCAGTTCTTC. Amino acid sequence: CASSDPLAGLEDEQFF. The chain uses TRBV25-1 and TRBJ2-1; 8 nucleotides align to TRBD2. With V trimmed by 3 bases and J by 8 bases, 12 bases remained unmatched. This CDR3 has 16 residues. Germline CDR1 reads MGHDK; CDR2 reads SYGVNS.

The chain joins TRBV28 to TRBJ1-2; D gene unclear. The CDR3 runs to 14 residues. CDR1 and CDR2 (germline): MDHEN, SYDVKM. Trimming removed 3 bases at V and 7 bases at J, with 15 bases between. CDR3 amino acids: CASSFRGPYGGYTF. The DNA for the CDR3 is TGTGCCAGCAGTTTTAGAGGCCCGTATGGTGGCTACACCTTC.

The count of this clone is one. The V and J genes are TRBV30 and TRBJ1-2, with 12 bases matching TRBD1. The trim removed 5 bases at V and 4 bases at J, leaving 20 bases unmatched. This CDR3 is built from 19 residues. Germline V gene data show CDR1 as GTSNPN and CDR2 as SVGIG (reference sequence). The CDR3 protein is CAWGGWSGTGGPGVYGYTF. In DNA, the CDR3 is TGTGCCTGGGGAGGCTGGTCCGGGACAGGGGGCCCCGGCGTCTATGGCTACACCTTC.

This chain joins TRBV7-2 and TRBJ1-3; TRBD1 aligns across 10 bases. Per the germline V gene, CDR1 is SGHTA and CDR2 is FQGNSA. Trimming cost V 4 bases and J 0 bases; bases outside gene matches: 9. The CDR3 is 18 amino acids. The CDR3 loop reads CASSYQGTGASSGNTIYF. The CDR3, as DNA: TGTGCCAGCAGCTACCAAGGGACAGGGGCGAGCTCTGGAAACACCATATATTTT.

The rearrangement links TRBV10-3 to TRBJ2-5; D unclear. This CDR3 comprises 14 residues. The germline V gene encodes CDR1 ENHRY and CDR2 SYGVKD. Between the trimmed V and J ends, which lost 0 bases and 4 bases, there was a span of 9 bases. Here the CDR3 reads CAISESTRRETQYF. CDR3 DNA: TGTGCCATCAGTGAGTCTACACGTCGAGAGACCCAGTACTTC.